Below, 5 T cell receptor beta chains from the same sample are listed, as sequenced in a study of CD8 T cells in ankylosing spondylitis. One entry per CDR3 protein, called by TCRdb with MiXCR from the 5' RACE reads. The sample lists 120,000 or so distinct CDR3 sequences, roughly 15% occurring once. The sample comprised blood, either unsorted or a sorted T cell fraction (not recorded which). These receptors were collected from a female donor with ankylosing spondylitis or in good health (not recorded which).

J is TRBJ2-2 and V is TRBV20-1; maybe TRBD1 (5 bases). CDR1 is DFQATT and CDR2 is SNEGSKA in the germline V gene (reference sequence). The ends were cut back, 6 bases at V and 1 base at J, with 12 bases in the middle. This CDR3 region has 14 residues. CDR3 nucleotides: TGCAGTGCCAGACAGACTCTGAACACCGGGGAGCTGTTTTTT. Its protein product is CSARQTLNTGELFF.

This clonotype has a count of ten or more. The rearrangement joins TRBV10-3 to TRBJ1-5; unclear D gene. With 11 bases removed from V and 0 bases from J, the gap between germline ends came to 11 bases. The CDR3 length is 13 residues. Germline V gene sequence: CDR1 ENHRY, CDR2 SYGVKD. CDR3 DNA sequence: TGTGCCGCCAAATACGATAGCAATCAGCCCCAGCATTTT. It yields the protein CAAKYDSNQPQHF.

This clonotype was counted at least ten times. The chain uses TRBV18 and TRBJ1-5; D is unclear. Trimming shortened V by 2 bases and J by 5 bases, and 13 bases separated the two germline ends. CDR1 is KGHSH, CDR2 LQKENI, per germline. The CDR3 runs to 15 residues. As DNA, the CDR3 is TGTGCCAGCTCACCAGACTCGGGGAGGTATCAGCCCCAGCATTTT. Translating it yields CASSPDSGRYQPQHF.

V and J are TRBV12-3 or TRBV12-4 and TRBJ2-5; D is uncertain. V was pared by 6 bases and J by 2 bases, with 13 bases between. CDR3 size: 14 residues. In DNA form, the CDR3 reads TGTGCCAGCAGACCGGCCGGCCTACAAGAGACCCAGTACTTC. It encodes CASRPAGLQETQYF.

In its sample, this clonotype was seen many times. This sequence joins TRBV28 and TRBJ1-5, with D tentatively TRBD1 (5 bases). CDR3 length: 17 residues. V lost 2 bases, J lost 6 bases, and 20 bases lay in between. Germline values: CDR1 MDHEN, CDR2 SYDVKM. The CDR3, as DNA: TGTGCCAGCAGTTTACCCCGGTCGCAGGGAGGGAGTCAGCCCCAGCATTTT. This codes for CASSLPRSQGGSQPQHF.